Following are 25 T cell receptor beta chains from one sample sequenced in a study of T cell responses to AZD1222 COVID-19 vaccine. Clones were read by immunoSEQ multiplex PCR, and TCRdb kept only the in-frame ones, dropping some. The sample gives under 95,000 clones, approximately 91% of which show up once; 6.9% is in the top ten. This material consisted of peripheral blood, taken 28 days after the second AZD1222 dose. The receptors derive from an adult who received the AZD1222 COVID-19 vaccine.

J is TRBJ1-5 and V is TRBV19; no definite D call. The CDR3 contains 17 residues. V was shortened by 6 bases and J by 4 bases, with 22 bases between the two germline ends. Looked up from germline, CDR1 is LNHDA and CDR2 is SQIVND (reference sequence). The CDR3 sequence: CASRVVSLEKKNQPQHF. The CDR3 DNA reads TGTGCCAGTAGAGTGGTATCGCTGGAGAAGAAGAATCAGCCCCAGCATTTT.

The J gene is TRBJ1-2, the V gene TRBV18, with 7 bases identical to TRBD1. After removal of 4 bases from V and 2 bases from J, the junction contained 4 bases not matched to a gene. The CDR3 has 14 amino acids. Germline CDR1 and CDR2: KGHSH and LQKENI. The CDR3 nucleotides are TGTGCCAGCTCACGGGACAGTGCCAACTATGGCTACACCTTC. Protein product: CASSRDSANYGYTF.

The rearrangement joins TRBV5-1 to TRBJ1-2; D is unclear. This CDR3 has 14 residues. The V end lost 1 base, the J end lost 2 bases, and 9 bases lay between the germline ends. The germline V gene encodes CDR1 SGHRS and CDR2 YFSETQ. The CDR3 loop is CASSLQATNYGYTF. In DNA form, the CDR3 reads TGCGCCAGCAGCTTGCAGGCCACAAACTATGGCTACACCTTC.

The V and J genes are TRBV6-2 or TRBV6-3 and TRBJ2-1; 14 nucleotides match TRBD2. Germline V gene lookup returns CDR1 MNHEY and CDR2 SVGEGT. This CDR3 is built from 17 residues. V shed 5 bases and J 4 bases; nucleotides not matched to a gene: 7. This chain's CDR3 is CASSDGTSGRAYNEQFF. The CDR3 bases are TGTGCCAGCAGTGACGGGACTAGCGGGAGAGCATACAATGAGCAGTTCTTC.

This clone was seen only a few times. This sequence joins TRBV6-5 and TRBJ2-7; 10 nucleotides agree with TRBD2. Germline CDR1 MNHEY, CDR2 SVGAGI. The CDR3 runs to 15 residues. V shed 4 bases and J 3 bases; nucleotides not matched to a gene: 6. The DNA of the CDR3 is TGTGCCAGCAGTTTCCGAGCTAGCGGGGGCTACGAGCAGTACTTC. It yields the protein CASSFRASGGYEQYF.

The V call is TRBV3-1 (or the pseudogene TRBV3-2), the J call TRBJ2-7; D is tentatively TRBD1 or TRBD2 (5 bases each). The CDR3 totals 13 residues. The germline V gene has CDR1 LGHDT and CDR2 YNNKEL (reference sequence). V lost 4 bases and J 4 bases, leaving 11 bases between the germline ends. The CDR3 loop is CASSPTRGYEQYF. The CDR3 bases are TGTGCCAGCAGCCCCACTAGGGGATACGAGCAGTACTTC.

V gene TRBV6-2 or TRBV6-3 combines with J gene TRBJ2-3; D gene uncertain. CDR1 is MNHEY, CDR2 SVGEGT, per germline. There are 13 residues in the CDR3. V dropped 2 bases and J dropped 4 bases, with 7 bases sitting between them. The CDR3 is CASSYHPSDTQYF. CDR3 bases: TGTGCCAGCAGTTACCACCCATCAGATACGCAGTATTTT.

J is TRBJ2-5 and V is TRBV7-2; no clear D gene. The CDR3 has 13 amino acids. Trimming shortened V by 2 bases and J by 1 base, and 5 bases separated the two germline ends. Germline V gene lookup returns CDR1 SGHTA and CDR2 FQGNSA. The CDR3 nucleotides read TGTGCCAGCAGCTTAAGTCCCCAAGAGACCCAGTACTTC. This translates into CASSLSPQETQYF.

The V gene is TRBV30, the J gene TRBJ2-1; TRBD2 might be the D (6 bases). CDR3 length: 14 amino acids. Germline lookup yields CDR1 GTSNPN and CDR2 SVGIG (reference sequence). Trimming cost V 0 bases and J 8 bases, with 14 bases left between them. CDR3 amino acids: CAWSVSLEGHEQFF. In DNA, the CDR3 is TGTGCCTGGAGTGTATCACTGGAGGGTCATGAGCAGTTCTTC.

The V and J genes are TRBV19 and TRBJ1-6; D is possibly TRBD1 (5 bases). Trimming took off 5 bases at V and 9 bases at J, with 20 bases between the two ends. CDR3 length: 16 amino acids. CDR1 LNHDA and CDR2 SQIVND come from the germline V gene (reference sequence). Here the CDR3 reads CASSFFTREWRSPLHF. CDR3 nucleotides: TGTGCCAGTAGTTTCTTTACCAGGGAATGGCGTTCACCCCTCCACTTT.

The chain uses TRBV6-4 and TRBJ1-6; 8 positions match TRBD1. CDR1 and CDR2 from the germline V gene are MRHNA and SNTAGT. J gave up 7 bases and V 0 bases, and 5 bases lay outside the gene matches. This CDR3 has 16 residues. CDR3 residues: CASSDSSGGANSPLHF. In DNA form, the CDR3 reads TGTGCCAGCAGTGACTCGTCAGGGGGCGCGAATTCACCCCTCCACTTT.

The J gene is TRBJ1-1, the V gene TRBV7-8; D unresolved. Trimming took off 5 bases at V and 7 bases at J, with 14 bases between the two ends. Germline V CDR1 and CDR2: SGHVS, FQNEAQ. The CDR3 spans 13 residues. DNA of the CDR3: TGTGCCAGCAGCACGGACGGGGTCGGTGAAGCTTTCTTT. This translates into CASSTDGVGEAFF.

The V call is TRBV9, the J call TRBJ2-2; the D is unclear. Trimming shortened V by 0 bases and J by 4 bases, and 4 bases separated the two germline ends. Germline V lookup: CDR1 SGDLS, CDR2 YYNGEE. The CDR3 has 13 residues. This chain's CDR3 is CASSVGTTGELFF. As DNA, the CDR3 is TGTGCCAGCAGCGTAGGGACCACCGGGGAGCTGTTTTTT.

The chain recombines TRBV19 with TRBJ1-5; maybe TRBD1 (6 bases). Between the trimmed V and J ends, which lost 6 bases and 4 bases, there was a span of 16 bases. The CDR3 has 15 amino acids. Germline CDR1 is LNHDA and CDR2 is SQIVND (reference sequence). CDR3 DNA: TGTGCCAGTAGGGATACAGGGTCGGGTAATCAGCCCCAGCATTTT. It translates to CASRDTGSGNQPQHF.

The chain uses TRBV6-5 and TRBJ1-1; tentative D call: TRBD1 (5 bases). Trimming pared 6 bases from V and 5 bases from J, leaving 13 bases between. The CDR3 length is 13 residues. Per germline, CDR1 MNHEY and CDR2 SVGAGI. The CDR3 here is CASRTQGRTEAFF. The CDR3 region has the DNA TGTGCCAGCAGGACCCAGGGCAGGACTGAAGCTTTCTTT.

The CDR3 DNA sequence: TGTGCCAGCAGTGATAGCGTAGATACGCAGTATTTT. Translated, it gives CASSDSVDTQYF. The V and J genes are TRBV6-6 and TRBJ2-3, with D perhaps matching TRBD2 (5 bases). The CDR3 extends over 12 amino acids. V gave up 5 bases and J gave up 5 bases, with 8 bases separating them. Germline V gene data show CDR1 as MNHNY and CDR2 as SVGAGI (reference sequence).

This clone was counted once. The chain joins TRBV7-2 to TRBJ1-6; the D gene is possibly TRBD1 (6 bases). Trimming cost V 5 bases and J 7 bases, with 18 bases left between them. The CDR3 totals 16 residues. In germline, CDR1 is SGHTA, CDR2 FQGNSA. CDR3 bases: TGTGCCAGCAGCCTCTCGGACAGACGAACCAATTCACCCCTCCACTTT. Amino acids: CASSLSDRRTNSPLHF.

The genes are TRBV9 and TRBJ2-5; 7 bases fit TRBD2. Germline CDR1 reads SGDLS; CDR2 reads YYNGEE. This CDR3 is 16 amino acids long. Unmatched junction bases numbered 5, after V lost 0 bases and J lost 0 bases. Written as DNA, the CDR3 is TGTGCCAGCAGCGTAGAGGTGGGGGGGTACCAAGAGACCCAGTACTTC. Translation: CASSVEVGGYQETQYF.

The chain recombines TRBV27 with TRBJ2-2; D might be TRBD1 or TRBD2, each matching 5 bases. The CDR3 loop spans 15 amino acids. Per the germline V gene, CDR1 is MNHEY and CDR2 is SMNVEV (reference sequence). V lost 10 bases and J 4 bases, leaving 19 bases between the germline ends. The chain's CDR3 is CATKLGTLFTGELFF. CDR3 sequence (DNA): TGTGCCACCAAATTAGGGACCCTTTTCACCGGGGAGCTGTTTTTT.

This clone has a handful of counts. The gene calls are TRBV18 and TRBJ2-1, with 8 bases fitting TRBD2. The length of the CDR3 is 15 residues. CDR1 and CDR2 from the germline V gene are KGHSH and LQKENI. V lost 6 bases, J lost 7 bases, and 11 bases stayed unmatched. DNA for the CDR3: TGTGCCAGCTCGGCCAGCGGGGGTGTGCGGAATGAGCAGTTCTTC. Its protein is CASSASGGVRNEQFF.

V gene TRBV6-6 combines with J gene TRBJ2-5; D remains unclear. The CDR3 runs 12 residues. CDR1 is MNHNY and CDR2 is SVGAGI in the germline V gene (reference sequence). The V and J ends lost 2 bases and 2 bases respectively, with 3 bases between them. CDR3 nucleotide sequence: TGTGCCAGCAGTTACCCACAAGAGACCCAGTACTTC. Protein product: CASSYPQETQYF.

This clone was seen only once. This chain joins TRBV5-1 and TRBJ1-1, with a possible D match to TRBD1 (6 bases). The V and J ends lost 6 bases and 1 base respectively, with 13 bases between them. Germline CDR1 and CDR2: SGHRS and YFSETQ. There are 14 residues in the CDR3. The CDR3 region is CASNRLTGNTEAFF. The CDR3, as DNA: TGCGCCAGCAACCGATTGACAGGGAACACTGAAGCTTTCTTT.

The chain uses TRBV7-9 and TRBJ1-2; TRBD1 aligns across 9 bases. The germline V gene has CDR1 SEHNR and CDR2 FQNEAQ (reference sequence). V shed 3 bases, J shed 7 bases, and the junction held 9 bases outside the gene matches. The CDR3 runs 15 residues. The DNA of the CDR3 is TGTGCCAGCAGCTTCACACAGGGGGCGATTGGTGGCTACACCTTC. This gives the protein CASSFTQGAIGGYTF. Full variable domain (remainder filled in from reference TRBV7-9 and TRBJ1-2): DTGVSQNPRHKITKRGQNVTFRCDPISEHNRLYWYRQTLGQGPEFLTYFQNEAQLEKSRLLSDRFSAERPKGSFSTLEIQRTEQGDSAMYLCASSFTQGAIGGYTFGSGTRLTVV.

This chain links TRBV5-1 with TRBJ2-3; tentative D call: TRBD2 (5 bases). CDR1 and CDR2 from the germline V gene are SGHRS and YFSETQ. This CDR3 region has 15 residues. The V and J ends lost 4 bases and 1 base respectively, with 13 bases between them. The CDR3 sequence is CASSEWERRTDTQYF. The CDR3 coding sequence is TGCGCCAGCAGCGAGTGGGAGCGACGCACAGATACGCAGTATTTT. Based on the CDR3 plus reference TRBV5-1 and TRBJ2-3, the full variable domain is KAGVTQTPRYLIKTRGQQVTLSCSPISGHRSVSWYQQTPGQGLQFLFEYFSETQRNKGNFPGRFSGRQFSNSRSEMNVSTLELGDSALYLCASSEWERRTDTQYFGPGTRLTVL.

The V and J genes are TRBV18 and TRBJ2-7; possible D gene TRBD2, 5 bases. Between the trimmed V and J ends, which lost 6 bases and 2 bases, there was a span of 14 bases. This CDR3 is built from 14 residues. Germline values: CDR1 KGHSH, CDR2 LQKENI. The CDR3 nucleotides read TGTGCCAGCTCTACCGAGGGCTTGCCCTACGAGCAGTACTTC. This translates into CASSTEGLPYEQYF.